This T cell receptor beta chain derives from a study of T cell repertoires in cytomegalovirus infection (dated by TCRdb to about 2019). Background on the whole study: Donor HLA type was relevant to the analysis, because carriage of CMV infection together with the matching HLA type was indicated by public TCR beta signatures.

CDR3 length: 17 amino acids, cysteine to phenylalanine. The CDR3 DNA has 51 bases and is translated from base 1. V is clipped by 5 bases and J by 0 bases, and the sequence between their germline boundaries is 18 bases long. Sequencing instrument: Illumina HiSeq 1500. TCRdb cleaned the public reads at Q25 with fastp, built clones with MiXCR and kept in-frame beta chains. Every entry covers one CDR3 protein and lists the most common genes and DNA from its rows. Here the sample has approximately 160,000 distinct CDR3 sequences; more than 15% occur a single time. Of the sample, about 19% is held by the ten largest clones. Results and caveats for the whole study, not just this receptor: Carriers of CMV infection plus the relevant HLA type were discriminated by the cumulative frequency of public TCR beta family members in the study cohort and in an independent approximately 340-donor cohort. In the ex vivo response, HLA-C-restricted CMV-specific TCR beta clonotypes were dominant, and in two of eight donors the single most frequent clonotype came from this HLA-C-restricted group.

With regard to this clonotype: Which antigen it targets is not known. No base qualities exist here, and no much larger clone lies one base off it.

The sequence is built from TRBV12-3 or TRBV12-4 and TRBJ2-3; the D segment might be TRBD1 or TRBD2, since each matches 5 bases. This TCR came from a human donor in good health (CMV status not recorded). Some clones in this sample may be carry-over from other donors' samples. Sequenced: CD8+ T cells from PBMCs. CDR3 region: CASSRPQRDRSTDTQYF. The DNA sequence is given as TGTGCCAGCAGTCGCCCCCAACGGGACCGCAGCACAGATACGCAGTATTTT.